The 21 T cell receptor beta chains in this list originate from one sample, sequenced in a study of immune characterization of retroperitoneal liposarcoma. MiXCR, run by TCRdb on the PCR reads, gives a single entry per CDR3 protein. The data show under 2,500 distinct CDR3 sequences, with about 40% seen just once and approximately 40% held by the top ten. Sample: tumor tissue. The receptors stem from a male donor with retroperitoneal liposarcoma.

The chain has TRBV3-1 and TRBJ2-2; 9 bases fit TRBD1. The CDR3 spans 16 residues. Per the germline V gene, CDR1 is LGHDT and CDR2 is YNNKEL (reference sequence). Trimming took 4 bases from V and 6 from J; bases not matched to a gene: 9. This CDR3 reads CASSPTPTGGPGELFF. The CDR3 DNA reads TGTGCCAGCAGCCCAACTCCTACAGGGGGCCCCGGGGAGCTGTTTTTT.

CDR3 loop: CASSRTSQPYYEQYF. The CDR3, as DNA: TGTGCCAGCAGCAGGACTAGCCAACCTTACTACGAGCAGTACTTC. The V call is TRBV7-2, the J call TRBJ2-5; 8 bases map to TRBD2. The J call may be incorrect, as the DNA end agrees better with TRBJ2-7. Germline V CDR1 and CDR2: SGHTA, FQGNSA. The length of the CDR3 is 15 residues.

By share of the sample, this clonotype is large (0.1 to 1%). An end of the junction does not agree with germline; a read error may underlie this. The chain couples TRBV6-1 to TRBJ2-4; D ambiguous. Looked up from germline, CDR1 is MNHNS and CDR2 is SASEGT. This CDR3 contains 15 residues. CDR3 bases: TGTGCCAACAGTGTGACGGAGCTAGCCAAAAACATTCAGTACTTC. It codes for CANSVTELAKNIQYF.

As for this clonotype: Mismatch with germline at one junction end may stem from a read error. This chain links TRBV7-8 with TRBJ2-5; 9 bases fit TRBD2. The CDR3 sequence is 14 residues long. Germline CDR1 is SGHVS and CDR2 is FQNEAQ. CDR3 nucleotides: TGTGCCAGCAGCGTAGCGGGAGAGAGCAATGAGCAGTACTTC. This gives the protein CASSVAGESNEQYF.

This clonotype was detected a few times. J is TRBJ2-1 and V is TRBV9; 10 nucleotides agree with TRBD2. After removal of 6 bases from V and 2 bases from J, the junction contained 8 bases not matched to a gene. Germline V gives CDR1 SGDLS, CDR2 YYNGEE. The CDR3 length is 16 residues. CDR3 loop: CASNLAGEGTYNEQFF. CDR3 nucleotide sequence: TGTGCCAGCAACCTAGCGGGAGAAGGAACCTACAATGAGCAGTTCTTC.

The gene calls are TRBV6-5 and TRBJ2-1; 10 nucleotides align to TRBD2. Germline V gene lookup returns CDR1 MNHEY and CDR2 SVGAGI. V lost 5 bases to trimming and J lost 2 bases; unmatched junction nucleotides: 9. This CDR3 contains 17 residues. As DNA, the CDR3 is TGTGCCAGCAGTGAAGGGATAGCGGGAGGTACCTACAATGAGCAGTTCTTC. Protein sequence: CASSEGIAGGTYNEQFF.

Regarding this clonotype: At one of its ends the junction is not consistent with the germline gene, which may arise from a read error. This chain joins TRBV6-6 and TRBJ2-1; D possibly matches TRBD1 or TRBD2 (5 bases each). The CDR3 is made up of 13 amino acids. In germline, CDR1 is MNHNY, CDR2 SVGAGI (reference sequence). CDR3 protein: CASSSGTENEQLF. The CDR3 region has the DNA TGTGCCAGCAGTTCCGGGACGGAGAATGAGCAGTTATTC.

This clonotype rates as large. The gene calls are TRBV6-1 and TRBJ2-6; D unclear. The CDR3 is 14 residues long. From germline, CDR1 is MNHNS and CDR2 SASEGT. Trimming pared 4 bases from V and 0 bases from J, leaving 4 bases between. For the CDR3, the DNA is TGTGCCAGCAGTGTTCACTCTGGGGCCAACGTCCTGACTTTC. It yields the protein CASSVHSGANVLTF.

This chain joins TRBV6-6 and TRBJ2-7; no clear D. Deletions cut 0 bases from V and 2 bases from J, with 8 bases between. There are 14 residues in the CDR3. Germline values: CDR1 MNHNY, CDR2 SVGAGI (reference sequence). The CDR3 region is CASSYSTGPYEQYF. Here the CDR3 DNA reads TGTGCCAGCAGTTACTCGACGGGTCCCTACGAGCAGTACTTC.

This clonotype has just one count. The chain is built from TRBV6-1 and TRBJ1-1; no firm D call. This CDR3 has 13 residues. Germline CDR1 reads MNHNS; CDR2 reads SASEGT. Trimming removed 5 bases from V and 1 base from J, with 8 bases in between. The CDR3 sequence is CASSLEANTEAFF. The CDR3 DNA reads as TGTGCCAGCAGTCTGGAGGCGAACACTGAAGCTTTCTTT.

CDR3 DNA: TGTGCCAGCAGCTTTTCCCAAAACAATGAGCAGTTCTTC. This sequence encodes CASSFSQNNEQFF. The V gene is TRBV7-2, the J gene TRBJ2-1; no firm D call. Germline-derived CDR1 and CDR2 are SGHTA and FQGNSA. Trimming took 3 bases from V and 5 from J, leaving 8 bases between them. This CDR3 has 13 residues.

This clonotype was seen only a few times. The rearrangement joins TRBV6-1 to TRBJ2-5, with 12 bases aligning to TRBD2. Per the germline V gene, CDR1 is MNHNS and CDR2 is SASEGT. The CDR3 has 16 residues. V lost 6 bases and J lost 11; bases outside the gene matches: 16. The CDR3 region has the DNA TGTGCCAGCAGCCGGCGGCTAGCGGGAGGGCCAGATGAGCAGTACTTC. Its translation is CASSRRLAGGPDEQYF.

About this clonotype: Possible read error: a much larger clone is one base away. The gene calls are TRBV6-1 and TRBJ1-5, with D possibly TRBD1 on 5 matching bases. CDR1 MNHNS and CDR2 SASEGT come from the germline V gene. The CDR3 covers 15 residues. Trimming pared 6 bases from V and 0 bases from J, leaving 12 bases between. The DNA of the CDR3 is TGTGCCAGCAGGCCCCGGAGGGGTAGCAATCAGCCCCAGCATTTT. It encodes CASRPRRGSNQPQHF.

The CDR3 region has the DNA TGTGCCAGCAGTGGTAGACAGGGGTTGCCCTACAATGAGCAGTTCTTC. The encoded protein is CASSGRQGLPYNEQFF. The chain has TRBV6-1 and TRBJ2-1; 8 nucleotides align to TRBD1. With V trimmed by 4 bases and J by 2 bases, 7 bases remained unmatched. Germline V gene sequence: CDR1 MNHNS, CDR2 SASEGT. The CDR3 runs 16 residues.

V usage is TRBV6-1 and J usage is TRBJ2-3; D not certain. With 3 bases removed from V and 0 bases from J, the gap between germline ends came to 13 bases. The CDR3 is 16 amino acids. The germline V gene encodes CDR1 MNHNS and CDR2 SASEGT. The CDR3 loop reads CASSDLLGSSTDTQYF. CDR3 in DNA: TGTGCCAGCAGTGACCTCCTGGGATCTAGCACAGATACGCAGTATTTT.

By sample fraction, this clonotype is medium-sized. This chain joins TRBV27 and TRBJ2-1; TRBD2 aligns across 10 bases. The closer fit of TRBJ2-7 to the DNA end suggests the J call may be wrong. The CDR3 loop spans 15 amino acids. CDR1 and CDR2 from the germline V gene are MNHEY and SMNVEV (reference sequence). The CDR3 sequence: CATKAGGGSMYEQYF. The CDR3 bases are TGTGCCACCAAAGCGGGAGGGGGGTCTATGTACGAGCAGTACTTC.

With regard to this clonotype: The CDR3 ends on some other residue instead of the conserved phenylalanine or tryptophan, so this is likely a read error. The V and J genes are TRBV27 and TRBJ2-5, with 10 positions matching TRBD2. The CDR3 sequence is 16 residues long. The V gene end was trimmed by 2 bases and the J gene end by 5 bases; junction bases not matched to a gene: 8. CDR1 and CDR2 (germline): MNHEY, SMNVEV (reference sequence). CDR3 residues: CASSLIASGGRETQYL. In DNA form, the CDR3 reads TGTGCCAGCAGTTTAATAGCTAGCGGGGGACGGGAGACCCAGTACTTG.

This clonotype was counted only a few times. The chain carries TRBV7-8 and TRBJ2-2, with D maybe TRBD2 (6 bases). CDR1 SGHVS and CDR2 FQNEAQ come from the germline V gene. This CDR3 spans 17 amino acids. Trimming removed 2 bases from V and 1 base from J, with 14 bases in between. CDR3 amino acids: CASSLPTQAGNTGELFF. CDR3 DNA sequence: TGTGCCAGCAGCTTACCGACCCAAGCGGGGAACACCGGGGAGCTGTTTTTT.

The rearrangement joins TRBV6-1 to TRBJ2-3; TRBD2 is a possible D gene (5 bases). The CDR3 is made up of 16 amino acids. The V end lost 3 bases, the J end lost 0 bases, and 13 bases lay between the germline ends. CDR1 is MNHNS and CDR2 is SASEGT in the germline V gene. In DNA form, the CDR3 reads TGTGCCAGCAGTGACTTCGGGATGGCTAGCACAGATACGCAGTATTTT. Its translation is CASSDFGMASTDTQYF.

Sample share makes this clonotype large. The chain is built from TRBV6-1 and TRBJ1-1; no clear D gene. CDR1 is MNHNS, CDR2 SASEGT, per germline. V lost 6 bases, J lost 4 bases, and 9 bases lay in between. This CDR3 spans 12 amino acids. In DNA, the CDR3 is TGTGCCAGCAGCACGGACTTCACTGAAGCTTTCTTT. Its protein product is CASSTDFTEAFF.

Here the CDR3 reads CASSYSTGLAGGPMDEQFF. The CDR3 region has the DNA TGTGCCAGCAGTTACTCGACGGGACTAGCGGGAGGACCTATGGATGAGCAGTTCTTC. The V and J genes are TRBV6-2 or TRBV6-3 and TRBJ2-1, with TRBD2 identical over 15 bases. There are 19 residues in the CDR3. The V and J ends lost 0 bases and 8 bases, in that order; junction bases with no gene match: 11. The V gene's germline CDR1 is MNHEY and CDR2 SVGEGT.